These 17 T cell receptor beta chains were sequenced from one sample in a study of shared clonotypes between healthy human individuals. The assay was immunoSEQ multiplex PCR, and TCRdb's table has in-frame clones only and misses some. The sample lists a few hundred thousand clones, almost 97% occurring once. The sequenced sample consisted of naive CD4+ T cells sorted from blood. Subset indicated: CD45RA+ positively selected. The origin of the receptors is a woman under 40 in good health.

The gene calls are TRBV28 and TRBJ1-5, with a weak D call TRBD1 (6 bases). Trimming cost V 3 bases and J 11 bases, with 20 bases left between them. From germline, CDR1 is MDHEN and CDR2 SYDVKM. The CDR3 loop spans 15 amino acids. CDR3 bases: TGTGCCAGCAGTTTGGGCAGGGGCCCCGTCATGACCCAGCATTTT. It encodes CASSLGRGPVMTQHF.

V gene TRBV7-9 combines with J gene TRBJ1-2, with 7 positions matching TRBD1. Losses at the gene ends were 2 bases for V and 5 bases for J; bases not matched to a gene: 11. The CDR3 runs 16 residues. Germline CDR1 SEHNR, CDR2 FQNEAQ (reference sequence). This CDR3 is CASSLRGTVPVYGYTF. The CDR3, as DNA: TGTGCCAGCAGCTTACGAGGGACAGTCCCCGTATATGGCTACACCTTC. The entire variable domain, with the rest obtained from reference TRBV7-9 and TRBJ1-2, is as follows: DTGVSQNPRHKITKRGQNVTFRCDPISEHNRLYWYRQTLGQGPEFLTYFQNEAQLEKSRLLSDRFSAERPKGSFSTLEIQRTEQGDSAMYLCASSLRGTVPVYGYTFGSGTRLTVV.

This clone was found once. The V gene is TRBV6-1, the J gene TRBJ2-5; maybe TRBD1 (5 bases). In germline, CDR1 is MNHNS, CDR2 SASEGT. This CDR3 contains 14 residues. V gave up 4 bases and J gave up 2 bases, with 11 bases separating them. The CDR3 is CASSGQGPQETQYF. The CDR3 DNA sequence: TGTGCCAGCAGTGGGCAGGGCCCTCAAGAGACCCAGTACTTC.

The CDR3 DNA reads TGTGCCAGCAGTTACTCCCACTTTGTGGGGGAACTGTTTTTT. Translation: CASSYSHFVGELFF. This sequence joins TRBV6-5 and TRBJ1-4; a weak D match, TRBD1 (5 bases). This CDR3 has 14 amino acids. The germline V and J ends were trimmed by 0 bases and 12 bases, with 14 bases remaining between them. Per germline, CDR1 MNHEY and CDR2 SVGAGI.

The chain carries TRBV5-4 and TRBJ2-7, with D possibly matching TRBD1 (7 bases). Trimming stripped 3 bases from V and 3 bases from J, with 13 bases between. There are 14 residues in the CDR3. CDR1 and CDR2 from the germline V gene are SGHNT and YYREEE (reference sequence). The CDR3 sequence is CASSSRGDNYEQYF. The CDR3 DNA follows: TGTGCCAGCAGCTCCAGGGGGGACAACTACGAGCAGTACTTC.

The rearrangement uses TRBV28 and TRBJ2-1; the match to TRBD2 covers 10 bases. The ends lost 0 bases at V and 6 bases at J; junction bases unmatched: 11. Germline V gene lookup returns CDR1 MDHEN and CDR2 SYDVKM. This CDR3 comprises 18 residues. The CDR3 coding sequence is TGTGCCAGCAGTTTATGGGGGAGGCTAGCGGGAGTCCTCAATGAGCAGTTCTTC. This translates into CASSLWGRLAGVLNEQFF.

The chain combines TRBV4-1 with TRBJ2-3; 10 nucleotides align to TRBD2. V lost 7 bases to trimming and J lost 3 bases; unmatched junction nucleotides: 7. The CDR3 has 15 residues. The germline CDR1 and CDR2 sequences are MGHRA and YSYEKL. The CDR3 DNA reads TGCGCCAGCAATTTAGCGGGAGGATCGACAGATACGCAGTATTTT. As protein: CASNLAGGSTDTQYF.

V gene TRBV27 combines with J gene TRBJ2-2; 8 nucleotides align to TRBD1. The length of the CDR3 is 15 residues. V dropped 6 bases and J dropped 5; count of bases not matched to a gene: 8. In germline, CDR1 is MNHEY, CDR2 SMNVEV (reference sequence). CDR3 residues: CASRQGTGGTGELFF. DNA for the CDR3: TGTGCCAGCAGACAAGGGACAGGTGGTACCGGGGAGCTGTTTTTT.

The chain couples TRBV7-2 to TRBJ2-7; D may match TRBD1 or TRBD2 (5 bases each). The CDR3 covers 14 residues. CDR1 and CDR2 (germline): SGHTA, FQGNSA. V was clipped by 6 bases and J by 1 base, with 13 bases between them. This chain's CDR3 is CASSGTFWSYEQYF. The CDR3 coding sequence is TGTGCCAGCAGTGGGACCTTCTGGTCCTACGAGCAGTACTTC.

This clone was seen only once. The chain employs TRBV18 and TRBJ2-7; TRBD1 is a possible D gene (6 bases). Trimming left V 4 bases short and J 3 bases short, with 16 bases between. The CDR3 sequence is 15 residues long. Per the germline V gene, CDR1 is KGHSH and CDR2 is LQKENI. The CDR3: CASSRTASFNYEQYF. DNA for the CDR3: TGTGCCAGCTCACGGACAGCCTCGTTCAACTACGAGCAGTACTTC. Combining the CDR3 with reference TRBV18 and TRBJ2-7 gives the whole variable domain NAGVMQNPRHLVRRRGQEARLRCSPMKGHSHVYWYRQLPEEGLKFMVYLQKENIIDESGMPKERFSAEFPKEGPSILRIQQVVRGDSAAYFCASSRTASFNYEQYFGPGTRLTVT.

This sequence joins TRBV5-8 and TRBJ2-3; D possibly matches TRBD1 or TRBD2 (6 bases each). The CDR3 spans 14 residues. V was trimmed by 4 bases and J by 3 bases, leaving 12 bases between them. CDR1 and CDR2 from the germline V gene are SGHTS and YDEGEE. The CDR3 spells CASSAGAGTDTQYF. CDR3 sequence (DNA): TGTGCCAGCAGCGCAGGGGCGGGGACAGATACGCAGTATTTT.

The chain has TRBV5-1 and TRBJ1-2; D remains ambiguous. V shed 0 bases and J shed 8 bases, with 8 bases lying between them. The V gene's germline CDR1 is SGHRS and CDR2 YFSETQ. The CDR3 runs 12 residues. The CDR3 nucleotides are TGCGCCAGCAGCTTGGGGGCGCGGGGCTACACCTTC. Amino acids: CASSLGARGYTF.

The V gene is TRBV5-1, the J gene TRBJ2-1, with 7 positions matching TRBD2. There are 16 residues in the CDR3. CDR1 is SGHRS, CDR2 YFSETQ, per germline. V lost 7 bases to trimming and J lost 0 bases; unmatched junction nucleotides: 10. The CDR3 loop is CASSNGDYSSYNEQFF. Here the CDR3 DNA reads TGCGCCAGCTCCAATGGGGACTACAGCTCCTACAATGAGCAGTTCTTC. Full variable domain (outside the CDR3, taken from reference TRBV5-1 and TRBJ2-1): KAGVTQTPRYLIKTRGQQVTLSCSPISGHRSVSWYQQTPGQGLQFLFEYFSETQRNKGNFPGRFSGRQFSNSRSEMNVSTLELGDSALYLCASSNGDYSSYNEQFFGPGTRLTVL.

As to this clone: Distinct nucleotide sequences in the sample also encode this CDR3. The J gene is TRBJ1-1, the V gene TRBV9, with D unresolved. V dropped 4 bases and J dropped 0 bases, with 10 bases sitting between them. The CDR3 consists of 14 residues. Germline-derived CDR1 and CDR2 are SGDLS and YYNGEE. The CDR3 DNA reads TGTGCCAGCAGCAAAGGACGGATGAACACTGAAGCTTTCTTT. This codes for CASSKGRMNTEAFF.

In this sample, this clone turned up once. This chain uses TRBV19 with TRBJ1-6; D is unresolved. Germline CDR1 reads LNHDA; CDR2 reads SQIVND (reference sequence). V gave up 7 bases and J gave up 8 bases, with 9 bases separating them. The CDR3 runs 12 residues. The CDR3 nucleotides read TGTGCCAGTAACGTTCGGGATTCACCCCTCCACTTT. Protein: CASNVRDSPLHF.

This chain joins TRBV27 and TRBJ2-7; D not certain. Germline loops: CDR1 MNHEY, CDR2 SMNVEV (reference sequence). CDR3 length: 11 residues. The V gene lost 5 bases and the J gene lost 2 bases, with 4 bases spanning the gap. CDR3 DNA sequence: TGTGCCAGCAGTACCACCTACGAGCAGTACTTC. Translating gives CASSTTYEQYF.

A word on this clone: This sample includes further DNA sequences coding for the same CDR3. The CDR3 bases are TGCGCCAGCAGCTTGGAAGTAAACACTGAAGCTTTCTTT. Protein sequence: CASSLEVNTEAFF. The V call is TRBV5-1, the J call TRBJ1-1, with no clear D. CDR1 is SGHRS, CDR2 YFSETQ, per germline. V lost 0 bases and J lost 2, with 5 bases in between. The CDR3 has 13 amino acids.